The T cell receptor (beta chain) described here comes from a study of post-analysis software for immune sequencing data. As for the study in general: Courses of disease covered relapsing-remitting, secondary progressive and progressive-relapsing multiple sclerosis. Study-level findings and limits: Pronounced co-clustering by F measure was evident among identically batched samples. There were several TRBV segments more frequent in patients than controls, and TRBV5-6, TRBV5-1 and TRBV20-1 were among them. Versus controls, multiple sclerosis patients showed significantly lower diversity (normalized Chao1).

Germline-derived CDR1 and CDR2 are KGHSH and LQKENI. The CDR3 loop spans 15 amino acids. Trimming left V 8 bases short and J 4 bases short, with 18 bases between. The TCR beta cDNA libraries contained unique molecular identifiers. T cells, roughly 1 to 10 million of them, yielded roughly 550,000 cDNA molecules. TCRdb re-called the PCR reads through MiXCR, storing one row per CDR3 protein. The sample lists about 760,000 distinct CDR3 sequences, 25% to 30% occurring once. As concerns this clonotype: The antigen remains unidentified.

This chain uses TRBV18 with TRBJ2-1; a weak D match, TRBD1 (6 bases). The source of this sequence is a girl aged 5-17 years with multiple sclerosis. Material: blood. The CDR3 reads CASSPYGTLYNEQFF. CDR3 sequence (DNA): TGTGCCAGCAGCCCGTACGGGACACTTTACAATGAGCAGTTCTTC.